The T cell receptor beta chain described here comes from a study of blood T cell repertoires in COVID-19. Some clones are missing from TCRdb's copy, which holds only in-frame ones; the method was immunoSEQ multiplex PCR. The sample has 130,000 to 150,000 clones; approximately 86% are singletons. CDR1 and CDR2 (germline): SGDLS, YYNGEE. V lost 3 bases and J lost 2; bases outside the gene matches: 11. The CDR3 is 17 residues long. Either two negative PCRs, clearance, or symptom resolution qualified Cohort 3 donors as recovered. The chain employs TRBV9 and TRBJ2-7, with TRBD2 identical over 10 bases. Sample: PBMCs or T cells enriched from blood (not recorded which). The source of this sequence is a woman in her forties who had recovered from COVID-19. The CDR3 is CASSGGMTSGPTYEQYF. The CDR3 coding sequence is TGTGCCAGCAGCGGGGGAATGACTAGCGGGCCGACCTACGAGCAGTACTTC.